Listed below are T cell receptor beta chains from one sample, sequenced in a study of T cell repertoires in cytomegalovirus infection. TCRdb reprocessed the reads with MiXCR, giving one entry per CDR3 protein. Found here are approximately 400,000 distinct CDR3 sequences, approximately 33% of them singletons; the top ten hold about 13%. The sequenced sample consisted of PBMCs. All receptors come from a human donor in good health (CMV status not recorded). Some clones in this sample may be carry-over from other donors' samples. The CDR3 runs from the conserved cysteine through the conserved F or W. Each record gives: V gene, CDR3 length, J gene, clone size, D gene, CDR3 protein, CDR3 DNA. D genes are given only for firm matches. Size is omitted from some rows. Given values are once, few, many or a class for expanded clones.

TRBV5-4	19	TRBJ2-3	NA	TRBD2	CASSPRGGLAGGTGDTQYF	TGTGCCAGCAGCCCGCGAGGGGGACTAGCGGGGGGGACCGGAGATACGCAGTATTTT
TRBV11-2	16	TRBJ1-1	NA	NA	CASSSPSGPGVSEAFF	TGTGCCAGCAGCTCCCCAAGTGGACCTGGGGTGTCGGAAGCTTTCTTT
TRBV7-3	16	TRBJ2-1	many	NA	CASSLRVGANYNEQFF	TGTGCCAGCAGCTTACGTGTGGGGGCAAACTACAATGAGCAGTTCTTC
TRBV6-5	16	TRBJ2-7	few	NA	CASSYLIRPRMGEQYF	TGTGCCAGCAGTTACCTAATTCGTCCCCGGATGGGCGAGCAGTACTTC
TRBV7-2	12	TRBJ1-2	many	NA	CASSLYRDGYTF	TGTGCCAGCAGCTTGTACAGGGATGGCTACACCTTC
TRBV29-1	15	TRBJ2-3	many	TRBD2	CSVSILAGGTDTQYF	TGCAGCGTTTCCATACTAGCGGGGGGCACAGATACGCAGTATTTT
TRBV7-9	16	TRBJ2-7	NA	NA	CASSSNRRAGKSEQYF	TGTGCCAGCAGTTCAAATAGGAGGGCAGGGAAAAGCGAGCAGTACTTC
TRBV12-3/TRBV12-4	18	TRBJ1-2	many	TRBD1	CASSPDRDRAKNIYGYTF	TGTGCCAGCAGCCCAGACCGAGACAGGGCAAAGAATATCTATGGCTACACCTTC
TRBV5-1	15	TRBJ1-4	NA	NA	CASSLSSGGSEKLFF	TGCGCCAGCAGCCTTTCGTCGGGGGGGTCTGAAAAACTGTTTTTT
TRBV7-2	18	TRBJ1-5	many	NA	CASSPQQGQFISNQPQHF	TGTGCCAGCAGCCCACAACAAGGACAGTTTATTAGCAATCAGCCCCAGCATTTT
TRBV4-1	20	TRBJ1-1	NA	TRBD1	CASSQVVRGGGGWRDTEAFF	TGCGCCAGCAGCCAAGTAGTGAGAGGGGGCGGTGGGTGGCGGGACACTGAAGCTTTCTTT
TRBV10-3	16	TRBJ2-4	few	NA	CAISEESGIAKNIQYF	TGTGCCATCAGTGAGGAAAGCGGAATAGCCAAAAACATTCAGTACTTC
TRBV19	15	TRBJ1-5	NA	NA	CASKKDGASNQPQHF	TGTGCCAGTAAGAAGGACGGCGCTAGCAATCAGCCCCAGCATTTT
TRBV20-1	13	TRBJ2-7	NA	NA	CSAREGAPYEQYF	TGCAGTGCTAGAGAAGGGGCCCCGTACGAGCAGTACTTC
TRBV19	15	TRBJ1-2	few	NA	CASSTPQAGNYGYTF	TGTGCCAGTAGTACCCCGCAGGCTGGTAACTATGGCTACACCTTC
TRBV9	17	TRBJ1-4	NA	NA	CASSTGPASTTNEKLFF	TGTGCCAGCAGCACAGGCCCCGCATCGACAACTAATGAAAAACTGTTTTTT
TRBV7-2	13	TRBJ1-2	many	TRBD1	CASSFQGADGYTF	TGTGCCAGCAGCTTCCAGGGGGCGGATGGCTACACCTTC
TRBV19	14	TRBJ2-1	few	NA	CASSMGPSGSEQFF	TGTGCCAGTAGTATGGGACCCTCGGGGAGTGAGCAGTTCTTC
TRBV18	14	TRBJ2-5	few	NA	CASSPPDGKETQYF	TGTGCCAGCTCACCACCGGACGGAAAAGAGACCCAGTACTTC
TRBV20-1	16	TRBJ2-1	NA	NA	CSASPRRGHSYNEQFF	TGCAGTGCTAGCCCGAGAAGAGGGCACTCCTACAATGAGCAGTTCTTC
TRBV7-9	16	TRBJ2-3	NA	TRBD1	CASSLGQGVSTDTQYF	TGTGCCAGCAGCTTAGGACAGGGGGTCTCCACAGATACGCAGTATTTT
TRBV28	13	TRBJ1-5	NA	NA	CACSLKAQQPQHF	TGTGCCTGCAGTTTAAAAGCACAACAGCCCCAGCATTTT
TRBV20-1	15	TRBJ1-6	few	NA	CSARPHKVNNSPLHF	TGCAGTGCGAGACCTCATAAAGTTAATAATTCACCCCTCCACTTT
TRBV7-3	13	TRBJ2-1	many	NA	CASSLDRVNEQFF	TGTGCCAGCAGCTTAGACCGGGTCAATGAGCAGTTCTTC
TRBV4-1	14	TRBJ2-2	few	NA	CASSQDQGIGELFF	TGCGCCAGCAGCCAAGATCAGGGTATCGGGGAGCTGTTTTTT
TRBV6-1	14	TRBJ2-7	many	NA	CASSEAGSSYEQYF	TGTGCCAGCAGTGAAGCGGGGAGCTCCTACGAGCAGTACTTC
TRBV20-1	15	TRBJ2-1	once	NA	CSAFGRVSSYNEQFF	TGCAGTGCCTTCGGACGGGTTAGCTCCTACAATGAGCAGTTCTTC
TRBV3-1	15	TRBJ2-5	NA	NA	CASSQEGGFQETQYF	TGTGCCAGCAGCCAAGAGGGGGGATTCCAAGAGACCCAGTACTTC
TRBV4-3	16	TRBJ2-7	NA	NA	CASSQGYGKGSHEQYF	TGCGCCAGCAGCCAAGGTTACGGAAAGGGAAGCCACGAGCAGTACTTC